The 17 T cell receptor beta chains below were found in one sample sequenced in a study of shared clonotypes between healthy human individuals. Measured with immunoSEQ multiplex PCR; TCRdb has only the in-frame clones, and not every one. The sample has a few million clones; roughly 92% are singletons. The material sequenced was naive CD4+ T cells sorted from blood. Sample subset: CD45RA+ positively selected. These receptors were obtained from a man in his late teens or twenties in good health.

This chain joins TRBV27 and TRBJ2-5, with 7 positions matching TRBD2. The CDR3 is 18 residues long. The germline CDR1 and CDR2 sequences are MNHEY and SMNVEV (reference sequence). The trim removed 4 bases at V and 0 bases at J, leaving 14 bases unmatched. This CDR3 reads CASSSDYPAGLYQETQYF. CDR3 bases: TGTGCCAGCAGTTCCGATTACCCAGCGGGGTTGTACCAAGAGACCCAGTACTTC.

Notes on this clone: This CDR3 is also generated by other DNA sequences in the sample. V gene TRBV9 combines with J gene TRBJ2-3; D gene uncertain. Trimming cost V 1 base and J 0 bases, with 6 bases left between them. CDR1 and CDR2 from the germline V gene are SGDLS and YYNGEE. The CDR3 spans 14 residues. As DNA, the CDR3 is TGTGCCAGCAGCGTAAACCCAAGCACAGATACGCAGTATTTT. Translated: CASSVNPSTDTQYF. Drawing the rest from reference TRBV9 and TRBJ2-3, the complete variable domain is DSGVTQTPKHLITATGQRVTLRCSPRSGDLSVYWYQQSLDQGLQFLIQYYNGEERAKGNILERFSAQQFPDLHSELNLSSLELGDSALYFCASSVNPSTDTQYFGPGTRLTVL.

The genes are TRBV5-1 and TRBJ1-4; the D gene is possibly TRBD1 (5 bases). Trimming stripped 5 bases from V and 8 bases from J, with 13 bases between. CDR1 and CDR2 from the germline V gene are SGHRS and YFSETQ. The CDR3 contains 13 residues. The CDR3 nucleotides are TGCGCCAGCAGTGTAAGGGGTGGAGAAAAACTGTTTTTT. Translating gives CASSVRGGEKLFF.

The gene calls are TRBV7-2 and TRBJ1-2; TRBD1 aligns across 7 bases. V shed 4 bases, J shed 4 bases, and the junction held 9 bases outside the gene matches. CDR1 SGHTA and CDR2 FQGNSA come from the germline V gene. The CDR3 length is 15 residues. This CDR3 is CASSSERTGSYGYTF. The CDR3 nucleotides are TGTGCCAGCAGCTCCGAACGGACAGGTTCCTATGGCTACACCTTC.

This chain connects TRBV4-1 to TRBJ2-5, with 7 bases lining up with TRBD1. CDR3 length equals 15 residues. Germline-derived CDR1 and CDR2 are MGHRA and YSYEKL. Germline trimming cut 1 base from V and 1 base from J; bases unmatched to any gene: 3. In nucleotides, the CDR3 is TGCGCCAGCAGCCAAGGGCAGGGGGTCCAAGAGACCCAGTACTTC. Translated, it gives CASSQGQGVQETQYF.

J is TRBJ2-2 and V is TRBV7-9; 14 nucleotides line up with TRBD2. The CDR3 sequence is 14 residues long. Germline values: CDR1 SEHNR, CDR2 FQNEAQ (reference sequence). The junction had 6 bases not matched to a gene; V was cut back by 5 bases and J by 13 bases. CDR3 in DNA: TGTGCCAGCAGCCTTGGACTAGCGGGGGGAAGGCTGTTTTTT. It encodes CASSLGLAGGRLFF.

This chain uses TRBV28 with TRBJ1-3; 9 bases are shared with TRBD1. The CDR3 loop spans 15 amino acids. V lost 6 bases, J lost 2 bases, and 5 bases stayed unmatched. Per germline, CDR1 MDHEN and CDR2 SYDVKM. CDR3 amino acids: CASRGQGRPGNTIYF. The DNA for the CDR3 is TGTGCCAGCAGGGGACAGGGCCGACCTGGAAACACCATATATTTT.

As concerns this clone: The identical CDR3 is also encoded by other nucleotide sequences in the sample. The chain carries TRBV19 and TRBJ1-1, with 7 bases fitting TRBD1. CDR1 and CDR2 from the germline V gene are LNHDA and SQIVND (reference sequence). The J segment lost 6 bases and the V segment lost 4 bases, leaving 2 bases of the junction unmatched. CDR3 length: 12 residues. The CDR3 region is CASSTGGAEAFF. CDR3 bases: TGTGCCAGTAGTACAGGGGGAGCTGAAGCTTTCTTT.

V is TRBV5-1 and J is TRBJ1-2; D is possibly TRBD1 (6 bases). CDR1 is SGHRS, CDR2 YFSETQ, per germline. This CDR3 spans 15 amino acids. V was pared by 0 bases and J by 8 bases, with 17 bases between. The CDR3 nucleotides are TGCGCCAGCAGCTTGGCATTCGCGACAGGTCGAGGCTACACCTTC. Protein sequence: CASSLAFATGRGYTF.

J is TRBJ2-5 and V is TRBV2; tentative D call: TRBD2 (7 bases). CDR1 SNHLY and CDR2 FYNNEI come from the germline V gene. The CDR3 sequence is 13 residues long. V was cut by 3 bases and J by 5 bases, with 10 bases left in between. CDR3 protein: CASSEGGPETQYF. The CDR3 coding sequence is TGTGCCAGCAGTGAGGGGGGGCCGGAGACCCAGTACTTC.

The CDR3 bases are TGTGCCAGCAGCACCGGGGGTAATGGGGAGACCCAGTACTTC. Its protein product is CASSTGGNGETQYF. V and J are TRBV7-8 and TRBJ2-5; tentatively, D is TRBD2 (6 bases). Trimming removed 5 bases from V and 5 bases from J, with 15 bases in between. The germline CDR1 and CDR2 sequences are SGHVS and FQNEAQ. The CDR3 sequence is 14 residues long.

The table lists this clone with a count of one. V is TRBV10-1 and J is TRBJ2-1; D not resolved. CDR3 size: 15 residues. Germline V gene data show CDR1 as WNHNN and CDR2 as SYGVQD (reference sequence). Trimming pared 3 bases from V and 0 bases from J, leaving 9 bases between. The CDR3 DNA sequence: TGCGCCAGCAGTGACGGCGCAAGCTCCTACAATGAGCAGTTCTTC. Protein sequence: CASSDGASSYNEQFF.

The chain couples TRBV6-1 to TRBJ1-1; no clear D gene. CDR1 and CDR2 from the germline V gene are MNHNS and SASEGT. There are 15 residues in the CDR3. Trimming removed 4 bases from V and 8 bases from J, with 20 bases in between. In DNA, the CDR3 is TGTGCCAGCAGTGCTAAGCTAGACCGGGCCGGGGAAGCTTTCTTT. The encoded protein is CASSAKLDRAGEAFF.

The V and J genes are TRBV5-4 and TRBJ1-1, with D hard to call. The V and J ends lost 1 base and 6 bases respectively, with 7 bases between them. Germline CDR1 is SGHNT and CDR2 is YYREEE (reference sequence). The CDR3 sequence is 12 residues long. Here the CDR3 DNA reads TGTGCCAGCAGCTTGTTCCCCGCTGAAGCTTTCTTT. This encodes CASSLFPAEAFF.

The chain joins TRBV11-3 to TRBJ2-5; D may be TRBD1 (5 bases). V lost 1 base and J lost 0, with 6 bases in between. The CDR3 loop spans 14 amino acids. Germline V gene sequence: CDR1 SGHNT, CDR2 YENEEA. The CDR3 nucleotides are TGTGCCAGCAGCTTAGCAGGGAACCAAGAGACCCAGTACTTC. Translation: CASSLAGNQETQYF.

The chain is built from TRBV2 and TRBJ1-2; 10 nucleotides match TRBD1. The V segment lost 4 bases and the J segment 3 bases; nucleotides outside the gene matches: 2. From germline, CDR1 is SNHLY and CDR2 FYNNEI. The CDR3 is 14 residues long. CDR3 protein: CASSGQGAYYGYTF. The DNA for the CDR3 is TGTGCCAGCAGTGGACAGGGGGCGTACTATGGCTACACCTTC.

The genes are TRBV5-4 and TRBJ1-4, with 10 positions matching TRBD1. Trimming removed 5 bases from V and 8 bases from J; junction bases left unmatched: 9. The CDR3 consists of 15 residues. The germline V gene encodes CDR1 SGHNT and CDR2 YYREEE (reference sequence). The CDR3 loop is CASSIGTGAEEKLFF. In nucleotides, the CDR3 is TGTGCCAGCAGTATCGGGACAGGGGCTGAGGAAAAACTGTTTTTT.